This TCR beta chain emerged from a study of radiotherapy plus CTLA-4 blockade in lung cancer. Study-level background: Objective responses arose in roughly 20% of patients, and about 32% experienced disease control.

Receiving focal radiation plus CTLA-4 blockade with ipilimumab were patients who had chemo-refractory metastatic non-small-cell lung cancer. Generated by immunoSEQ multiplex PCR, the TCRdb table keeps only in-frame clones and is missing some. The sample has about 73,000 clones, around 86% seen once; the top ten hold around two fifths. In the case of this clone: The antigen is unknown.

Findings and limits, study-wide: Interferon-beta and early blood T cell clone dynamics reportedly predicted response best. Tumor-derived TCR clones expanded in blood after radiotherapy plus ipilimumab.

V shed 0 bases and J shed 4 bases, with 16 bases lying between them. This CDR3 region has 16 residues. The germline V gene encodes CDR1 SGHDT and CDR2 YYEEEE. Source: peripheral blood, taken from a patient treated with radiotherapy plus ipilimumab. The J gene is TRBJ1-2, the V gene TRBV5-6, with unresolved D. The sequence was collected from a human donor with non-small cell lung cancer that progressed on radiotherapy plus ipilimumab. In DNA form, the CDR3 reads TGTGCCAGCAGCTTGGGTCGTGGAGAGTACCTCTATGGCTACACCTTC. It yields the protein CASSLGRGEYLYGYTF.